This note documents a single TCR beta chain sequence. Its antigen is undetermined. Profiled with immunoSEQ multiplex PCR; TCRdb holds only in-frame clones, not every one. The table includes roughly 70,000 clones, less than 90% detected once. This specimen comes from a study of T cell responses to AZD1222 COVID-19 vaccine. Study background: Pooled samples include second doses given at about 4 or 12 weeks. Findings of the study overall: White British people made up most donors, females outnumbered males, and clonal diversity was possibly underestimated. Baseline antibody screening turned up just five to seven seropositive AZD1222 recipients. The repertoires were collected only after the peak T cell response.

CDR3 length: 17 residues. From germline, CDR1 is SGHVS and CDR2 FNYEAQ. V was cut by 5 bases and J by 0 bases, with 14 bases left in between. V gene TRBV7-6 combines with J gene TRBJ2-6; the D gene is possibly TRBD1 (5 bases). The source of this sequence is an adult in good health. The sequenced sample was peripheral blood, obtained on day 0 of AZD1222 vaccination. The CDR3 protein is CASSLVRGTSGANVLTF. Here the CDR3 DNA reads TGTGCCAGCAGCCTGGTTAGGGGCACCTCTGGGGCCAACGTCCTGACTTTC.